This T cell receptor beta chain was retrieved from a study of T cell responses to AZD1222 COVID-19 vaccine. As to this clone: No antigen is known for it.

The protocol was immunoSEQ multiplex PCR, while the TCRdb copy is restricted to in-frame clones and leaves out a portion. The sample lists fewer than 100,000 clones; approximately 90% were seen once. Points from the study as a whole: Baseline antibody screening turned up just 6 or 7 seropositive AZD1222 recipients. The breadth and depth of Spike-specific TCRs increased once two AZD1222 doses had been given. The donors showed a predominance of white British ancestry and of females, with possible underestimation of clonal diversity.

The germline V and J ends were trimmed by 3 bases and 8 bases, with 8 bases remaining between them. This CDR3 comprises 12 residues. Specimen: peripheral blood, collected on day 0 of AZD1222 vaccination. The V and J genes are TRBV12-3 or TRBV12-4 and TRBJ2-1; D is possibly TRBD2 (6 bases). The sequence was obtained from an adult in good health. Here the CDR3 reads CASSLGGDEQFF. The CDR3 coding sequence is TGTGCCAGCAGTTTGGGGGGTGATGAGCAGTTCTTC.